The 15 T cell receptor beta chains presented below share a single source sample, sequenced in a study of response to subunit inactivated influenza vaccine. TCRdb recomputed calls from the RT-PCR reads with MiXCR, one row per CDR3 protein. The table has 650,000 to 800,000 distinct CDR3 sequences, roughly 20% seen once. Material: PBMCs from blood, obtained around 5 days after vaccination. All receptors come from a man aged 45-65 years who received an inactivated influenza vaccine.

A few counts support this clonotype. The J gene is TRBJ1-1, the V gene TRBV18; D is undetermined. Deletions cut 4 bases from V and 3 bases from J, with 18 bases between. CDR1 KGHSH and CDR2 LQKENI come from the germline V gene. This CDR3 has 16 amino acids. CDR3 DNA: TGTGCCAGCTCACACCGGGAGATCGATGCGGACACTGAAGCTTTCTTT. Its translation: CASSHREIDADTEAFF.

The genes are TRBV5-1 and TRBJ2-1; TRBD1 is a possible D gene (6 bases). CDR1 is SGHRS and CDR2 is YFSETQ in the germline V gene. Deletions cut 3 bases from V and 0 bases from J, with 13 bases between. The CDR3 contains 16 residues. The CDR3 sequence is CASSSDTGSSYNEQFF. CDR3 sequence (DNA): TGCGCCAGCAGCTCCGATACAGGGAGCTCCTACAATGAGCAGTTCTTC.

This clonotype was detected only a few times. The chain couples TRBV25-1 to TRBJ2-3, with 14 bases aligning to TRBD2. The CDR3 totals 13 residues. Germline CDR1 reads MGHDK; CDR2 reads SYGVNS. J was trimmed by 8 bases and V by 7 bases; bases with no gene match: 2. CDR3 in amino acids: CASTGTSGGTQYF. DNA for the CDR3: TGTGCCAGCACCGGGACTAGCGGGGGTACGCAGTATTTT.

The rearrangement joins TRBV6-5 to TRBJ2-2; TRBD1 aligns across 10 bases. Trimming removed 0 bases from V and 5 bases from J; junction bases left unmatched: 6. This CDR3 has 17 residues. CDR1 and CDR2 (germline): MNHEY, SVGAGI. In nucleotides, the CDR3 is TGTGCCAGCAGTTACTCGTTGACAGGGGGCAATACCGGGGAGCTGTTTTTT. This sequence encodes CASSYSLTGGNTGELFF.

The chain links TRBV6-5 to TRBJ2-5; either TRBD1 or TRBD2 may fit D (5 bases each). Germline assignment: CDR1 MNHEY and CDR2 SVGAGI. Trimming removed 3 bases at V and 4 bases at J, with 15 bases between. This CDR3 is built from 15 residues. The CDR3 DNA reads as TGTGCCAGCAGTTATTACTACGGGGCCCCAGAGACCCAGTACTTC. Translation: CASSYYYGAPETQYF.

V is TRBV2 and J is TRBJ2-5, with 8 positions matching TRBD1. The CDR3 is made up of 16 amino acids. Germline CDR1 SNHLY, CDR2 FYNNEI. The junction had 10 bases not matched to a gene; V was cut back by 2 bases and J by 5 bases. CDR3 sequence: CASSEFGRTGWETQYF. CDR3 bases: TGTGCCAGCAGTGAATTTGGGCGGACAGGGTGGGAGACCCAGTACTTC.

This clonotype was seen only a few times. Sequence at one end of the junction differs from germline and may be a read error. The rearrangement joins TRBV20-1 to TRBJ2-1; 12 bases fit TRBD2. The V gene's germline CDR1 is DFQATT and CDR2 SNEGSKA (reference sequence). This CDR3 has 15 residues. The CDR3 protein is CSARDLASGRVEQLF. DNA of the CDR3: TGCAGTGCTAGAGATTTGGCTAGCGGGAGGGTTGAGCAGCTCTTC.

This clonotype was detected only a few times. The V call is TRBV11-2, the J call TRBJ2-5; possibly TRBD2 for D (7 bases). This CDR3 region has 13 residues. V was trimmed by 4 bases and J by 4 bases, leaving 10 bases between them. Germline V gives CDR1 SGHAT, CDR2 FQNNGV. For the CDR3, the DNA is TGTGCCAGCAGCTACAGGGAGGGAGAGACCCAGTACTTC. This sequence encodes CASSYREGETQYF.

This clonotype has a handful of counts. J is TRBJ2-1 and V is TRBV7-2; possibly TRBD1 for D (7 bases). V lost 2 bases and J lost 6, with 8 bases in between. The CDR3 is 13 amino acids. Germline-derived CDR1 and CDR2 are SGHTA and FQGNSA. CDR3 in DNA: TGTGCCAGCAGCTTACAGGGGGGCAATGAGCAGTTCTTC. Protein product: CASSLQGGNEQFF. The complete variable domain, with remaining parts taken from reference TRBV7-2 and TRBJ2-1, reads GAGVSQSPSNKVTEKGKDVELRCDPISGHTALYWYRQSLGQGLEFLIYFQGNSAPDKSGLPSDRFSAERTGGSVSTLTIQRTQQEDSAVYLCASSLQGGNEQFFGPGTRLTVL.

The chain carries TRBV7-2 and TRBJ2-1, with D maybe TRBD2 (6 bases). The ends were cut back, 3 bases at V and 10 bases at J, with 16 bases in the middle. The CDR3 is made up of 14 amino acids. Germline CDR1 and CDR2: SGHTA and FQGNSA. Written as DNA, the CDR3 is TGTGCCAGCAGCTTTGTGTCGGAGGGTCGGGAGCAGTTCTTC. It is translated as CASSFVSEGREQFF.

The V call is TRBV6-1, the J call TRBJ1-2, with D perhaps TRBD1 (5 bases). The CDR3 spans 15 residues. Germline CDR1 MNHNS, CDR2 SASEGT. With 7 bases removed from V and 0 bases from J, the gap between germline ends came to 15 bases. In DNA form, the CDR3 reads TGTGCCAGCACGGGGCGACGGAAAACTAACTATGGCTACACCTTC. It translates to CASTGRRKTNYGYTF.

This clonotype was picked up a small number of times. The gene calls are TRBV10-3 and TRBJ2-1; D perhaps matches TRBD2 (5 bases). Trimming took 3 bases from V and 8 from J, leaving 14 bases between them. In germline, CDR1 is ENHRY, CDR2 SYGVKD. The CDR3 contains 14 residues. This CDR3 reads CAISEWGATYEQFF. The CDR3 DNA is TGTGCCATCAGTGAATGGGGAGCGACCTATGAGCAGTTCTTC.

J is TRBJ2-1 and V is TRBV19; maybe TRBD1 (5 bases). The germline V gene has CDR1 LNHDA and CDR2 SQIVND (reference sequence). The CDR3 consists of 14 residues. Trimming shortened V by 7 bases and J by 7 bases, and 17 bases separated the two germline ends. CDR3 nucleotides: TGTGCCAGTACCGGGCAGGGTTTAAGGAATGAGCAGTTCTTC. This codes for CASTGQGLRNEQFF.

The CDR3 DNA reads TGTGCCAGCAGTTCCAGGGGGCTCTATGGCTACACCTTC. It translates to CASSSRGLYGYTF. This sequence joins TRBV12-3 or TRBV12-4 and TRBJ1-2, with 8 nucleotides matching TRBD1. V lost 4 bases, J lost 4 bases, and 2 bases stayed unmatched. The CDR3 is 13 residues long.

The chain employs TRBV29-1 and TRBJ1-4; D is unresolved. The V gene lost 7 bases and the J gene lost 5 bases, with 17 bases spanning the gap. Germline values: CDR1 SQVTM, CDR2 ANQGSEA. The length of the CDR3 is 14 residues. The CDR3 reads CSAGSTVRNEKLFF. For the CDR3, the DNA is TGCAGCGCTGGATCCACGGTCCGGAATGAAAAACTGTTTTTT.